Following are 4 T cell receptor beta chains from one sample sequenced in a study of shared clonotypes between healthy human individuals (dated by TCRdb to 2019 to 2021). Receptors were amplified or captured by the immunoSEQ multiplex PCR assay. TCRdb provides this immuneACCESS table in a form limited to in-frame rearrangements. Some clones are lacking; in checked studies, under half of them reflect an unresolved V gene, and why the rest are absent is not known. The sample table holds some 500,000 clones, of which 75% to 80% were seen once. More than 10% of the sample is in the top ten clones. Sequences were obtained from PBMCs. Receptors were obtained from a woman aged 40 to 55 in good health. Some clones in this sample may be carry-over from other donors' samples.

The gene calls are TRBV13 and TRBJ2-1; 13 nucleotides align to TRBD2. With 4 bases clipped from V and 7 bases from J, the junction kept 7 bases outside the gene matches. The CDR3 length is 16 residues. The germline V gene encodes CDR1 PRHDT and CDR2 FYEKMQ (reference sequence). CDR3 DNA sequence: TGTGCCAGCAGCTCCCGCCGGACTAGCGGGAGTAATGAGCAGTTCTTC. Its protein product is CASSSRRTSGSNEQFF.

Of note for this clone: This likely came from a read error, as a far larger clone is one base away. This chain connects TRBV28 to TRBJ2-7; 7 bases match TRBD2. V shed 7 bases, J shed 0 bases, and the junction held 6 bases outside the gene matches. Germline lookup yields CDR1 MDHEN and CDR2 SYDVKM. The CDR3 extends over 14 amino acids. The CDR3 is CASTASGSSYEQYF. CDR3 nucleotide sequence: TGTGCCAGCACCGCTAGCGGCAGCTCCTACGAGCAGTACTTC.

The rearrangement joins TRBV27 to TRBJ2-7; D is perhaps TRBD1 or TRBD2 (5 bases each). Germline CDR1 is MNHEY and CDR2 is SMNVEV (reference sequence). The CDR3 contains 16 residues. Trimming took 4 bases from V and 7 from J, leaving 23 bases between them. CDR3 in DNA: TGTGCCAGCAGTTCGGCCCCCGGGACCTACCGAGGGGAGCAGTACTTC. As protein: CASSSAPGTYRGEQYF.

Points on this clone: Since a far larger clone is one base different, this is likely a read error. This sequence joins TRBV29-1 and TRBJ1-5, with a possible D match to TRBD1 (5 bases). This CDR3 has 13 residues. Germline V gene sequence: CDR1 SQVTM, CDR2 ANQGSEA. CDR3 in amino acids: CSVVEQVNQLQHF. Here the CDR3 DNA reads TGCAGCGTTGTGGAACAGGTCAATCAGCTCCAGCATTTT.